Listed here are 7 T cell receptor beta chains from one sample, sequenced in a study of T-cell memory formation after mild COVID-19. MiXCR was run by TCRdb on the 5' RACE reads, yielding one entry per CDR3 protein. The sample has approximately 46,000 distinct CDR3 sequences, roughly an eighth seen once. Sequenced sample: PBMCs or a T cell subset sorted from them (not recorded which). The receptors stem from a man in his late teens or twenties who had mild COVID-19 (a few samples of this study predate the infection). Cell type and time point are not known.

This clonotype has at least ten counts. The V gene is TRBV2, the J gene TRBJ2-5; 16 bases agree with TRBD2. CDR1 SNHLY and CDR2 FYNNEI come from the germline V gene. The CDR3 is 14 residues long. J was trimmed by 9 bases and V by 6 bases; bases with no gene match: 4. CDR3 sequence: CASSPGTSGGAQYF. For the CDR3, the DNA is TGTGCCAGCAGCCCCGGGACTAGCGGGGGGGCCCAGTACTTC.

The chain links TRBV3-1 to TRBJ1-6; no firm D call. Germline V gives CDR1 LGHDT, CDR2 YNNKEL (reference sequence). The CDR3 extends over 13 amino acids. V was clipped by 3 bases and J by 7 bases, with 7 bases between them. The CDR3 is CASSQGRNSPLHF. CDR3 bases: TGTGCCAGCAGCCAGGGCCGGAATTCACCCCTCCACTTT.

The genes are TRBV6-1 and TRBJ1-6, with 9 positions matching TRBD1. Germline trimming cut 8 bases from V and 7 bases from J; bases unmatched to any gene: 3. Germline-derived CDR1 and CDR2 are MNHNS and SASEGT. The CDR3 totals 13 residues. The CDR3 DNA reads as TGTGCCAGCCAGACAGGGGGGAATTCACCCCTCCACTTT. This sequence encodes CASQTGGNSPLHF.

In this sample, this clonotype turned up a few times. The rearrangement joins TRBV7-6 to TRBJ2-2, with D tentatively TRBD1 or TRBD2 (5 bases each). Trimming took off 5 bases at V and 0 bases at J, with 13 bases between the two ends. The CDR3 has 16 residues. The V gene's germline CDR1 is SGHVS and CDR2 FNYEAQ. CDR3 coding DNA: TGTGCCAGCAGCCCAGGGTCGGGGACGAACACCGGGGAGCTGTTTTTT. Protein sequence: CASSPGSGTNTGELFF.

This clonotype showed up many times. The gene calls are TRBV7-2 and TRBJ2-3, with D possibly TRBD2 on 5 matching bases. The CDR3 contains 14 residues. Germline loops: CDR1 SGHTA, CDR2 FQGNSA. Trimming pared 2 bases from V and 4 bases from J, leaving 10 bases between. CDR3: CASSLTEVADTQYF. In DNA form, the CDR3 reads TGTGCCAGCAGCTTAACGGAGGTCGCAGATACGCAGTATTTT.

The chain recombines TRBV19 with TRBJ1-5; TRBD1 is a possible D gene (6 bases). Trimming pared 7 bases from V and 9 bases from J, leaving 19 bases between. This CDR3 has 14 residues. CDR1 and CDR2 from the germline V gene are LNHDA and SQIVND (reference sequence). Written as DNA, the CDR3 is TGTGCCAGTAAGGAACGGACAGAACCCCGGCCCCAGCATTTT. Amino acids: CASKERTEPRPQHF.

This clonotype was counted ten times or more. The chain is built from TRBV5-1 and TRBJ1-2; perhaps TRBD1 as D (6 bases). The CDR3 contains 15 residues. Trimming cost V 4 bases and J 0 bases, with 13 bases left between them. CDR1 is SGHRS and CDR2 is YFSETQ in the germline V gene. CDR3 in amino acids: CASSIQGQANYGYTF. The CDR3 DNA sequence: TGCGCCAGCAGCATCCAGGGACAAGCTAACTATGGCTACACCTTC.